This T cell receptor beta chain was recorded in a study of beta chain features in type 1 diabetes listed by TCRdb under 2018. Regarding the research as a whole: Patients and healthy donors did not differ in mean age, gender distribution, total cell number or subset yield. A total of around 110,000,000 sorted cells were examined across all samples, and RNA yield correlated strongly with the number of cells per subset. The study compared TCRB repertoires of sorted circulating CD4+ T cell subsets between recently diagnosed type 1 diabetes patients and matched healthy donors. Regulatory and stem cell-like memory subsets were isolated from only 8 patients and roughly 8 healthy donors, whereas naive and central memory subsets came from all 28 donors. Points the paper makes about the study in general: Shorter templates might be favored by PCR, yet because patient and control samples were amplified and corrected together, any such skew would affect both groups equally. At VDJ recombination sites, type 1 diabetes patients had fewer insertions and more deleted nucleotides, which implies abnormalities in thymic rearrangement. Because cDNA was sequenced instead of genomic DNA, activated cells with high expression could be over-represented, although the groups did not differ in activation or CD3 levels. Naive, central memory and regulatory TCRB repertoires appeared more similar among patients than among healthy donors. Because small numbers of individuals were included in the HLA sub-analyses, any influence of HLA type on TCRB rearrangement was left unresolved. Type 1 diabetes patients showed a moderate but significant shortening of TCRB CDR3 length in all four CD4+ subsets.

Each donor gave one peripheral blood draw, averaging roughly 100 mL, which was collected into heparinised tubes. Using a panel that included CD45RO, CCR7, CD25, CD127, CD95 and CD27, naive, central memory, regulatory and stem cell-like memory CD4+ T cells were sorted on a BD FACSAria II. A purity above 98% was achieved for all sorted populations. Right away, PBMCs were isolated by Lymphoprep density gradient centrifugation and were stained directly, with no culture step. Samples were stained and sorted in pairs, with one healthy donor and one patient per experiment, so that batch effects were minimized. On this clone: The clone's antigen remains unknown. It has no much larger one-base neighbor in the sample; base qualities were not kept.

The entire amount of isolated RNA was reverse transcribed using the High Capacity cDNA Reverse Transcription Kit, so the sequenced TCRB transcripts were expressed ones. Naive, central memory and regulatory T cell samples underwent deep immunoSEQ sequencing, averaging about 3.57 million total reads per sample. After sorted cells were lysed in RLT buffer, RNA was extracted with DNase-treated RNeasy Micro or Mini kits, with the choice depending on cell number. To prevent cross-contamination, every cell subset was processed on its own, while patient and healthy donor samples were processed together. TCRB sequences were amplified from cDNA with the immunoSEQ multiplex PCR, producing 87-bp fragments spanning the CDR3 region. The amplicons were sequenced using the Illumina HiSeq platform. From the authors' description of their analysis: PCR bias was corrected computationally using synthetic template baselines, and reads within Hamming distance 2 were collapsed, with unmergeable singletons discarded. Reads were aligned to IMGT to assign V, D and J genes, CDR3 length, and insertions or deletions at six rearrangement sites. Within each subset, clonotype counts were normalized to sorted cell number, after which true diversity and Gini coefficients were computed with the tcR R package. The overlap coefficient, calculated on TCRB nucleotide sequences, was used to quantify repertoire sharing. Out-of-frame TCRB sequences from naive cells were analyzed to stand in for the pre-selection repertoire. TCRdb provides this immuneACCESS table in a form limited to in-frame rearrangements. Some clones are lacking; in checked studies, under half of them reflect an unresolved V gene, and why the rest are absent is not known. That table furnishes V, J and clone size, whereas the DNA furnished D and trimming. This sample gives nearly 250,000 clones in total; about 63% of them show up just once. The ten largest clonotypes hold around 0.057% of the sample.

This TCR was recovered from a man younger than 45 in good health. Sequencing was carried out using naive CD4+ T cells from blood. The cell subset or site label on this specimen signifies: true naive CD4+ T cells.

The CDR3 loop reads CASSLGQHTGELFF. The sequence in DNA is TGCGCCAGCAGCTTGGGACAGCACACCGGGGAGCTGTTTTTT. In this chain, TRBV5-1 is recombined with TRBJ2-2; the D region possibly corresponds to TRBD1 (5 bases align). Between the V and J ends, shortened by 0 bases and 3 bases respectively, the junction contains 6 bases. The germline V gene provides CDR1 SGHRS and CDR2 YFSETQ. CDR3 length: 14 amino acids, cysteine to phenylalanine. Just CDR3 DNA is preserved here, 42 bases in frame from base 1.